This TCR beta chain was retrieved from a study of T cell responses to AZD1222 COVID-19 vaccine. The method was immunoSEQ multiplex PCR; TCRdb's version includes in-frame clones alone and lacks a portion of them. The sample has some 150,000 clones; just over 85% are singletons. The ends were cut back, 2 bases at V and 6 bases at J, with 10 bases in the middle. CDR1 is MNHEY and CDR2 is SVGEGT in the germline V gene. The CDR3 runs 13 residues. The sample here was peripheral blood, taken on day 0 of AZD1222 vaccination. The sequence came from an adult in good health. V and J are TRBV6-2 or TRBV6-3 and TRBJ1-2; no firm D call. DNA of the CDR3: TGTGCCAGCAGTTACGCAACGGGAAATGGCTACACCTTC. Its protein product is CASSYATGNGYTF.